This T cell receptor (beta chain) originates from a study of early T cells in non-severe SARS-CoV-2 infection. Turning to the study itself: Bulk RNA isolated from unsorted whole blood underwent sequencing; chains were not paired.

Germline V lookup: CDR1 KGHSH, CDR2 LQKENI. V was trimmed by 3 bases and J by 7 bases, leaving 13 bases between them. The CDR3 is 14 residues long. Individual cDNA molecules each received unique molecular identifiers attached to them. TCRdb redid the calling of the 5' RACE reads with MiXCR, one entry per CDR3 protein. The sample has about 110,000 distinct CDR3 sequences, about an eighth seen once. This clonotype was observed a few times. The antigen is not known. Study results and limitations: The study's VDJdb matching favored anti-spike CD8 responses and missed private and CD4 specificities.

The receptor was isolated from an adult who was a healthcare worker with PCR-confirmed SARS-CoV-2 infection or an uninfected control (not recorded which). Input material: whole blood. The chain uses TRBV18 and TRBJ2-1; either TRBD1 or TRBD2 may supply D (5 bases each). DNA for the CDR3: TGTGCCAGCTCACCGAGGGACCGGTTAAATGAGCAGTTCTTC. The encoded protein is CASSPRDRLNEQFF.